This T cell receptor beta chain was identified during a study of OX40 agonist ivuxolimab in advanced cancers. Study summary: Three patients had partial responses: one hepatocellular carcinoma, two cutaneous melanoma.

The assay was immunoSEQ multiplex PCR, and TCRdb's table has in-frame clones only and misses some. The repertoire includes some 85,000 clones, roughly 90% of them detected once, and around 0.7% sits in the top ten. This CDR3 is built from 14 residues. The germline V gene has CDR1 MNHEY and CDR2 SVGAGI. Trimming shortened V by 2 bases and J by 9 bases, and 16 bases separated the two germline ends. The rearrangement joins TRBV6-5 to TRBJ1-1; a weak D match, TRBD1 (5 bases). Here the sequenced sample was CD4+ or CD8+ T cells sorted from blood, taken in a trial of the OX40 agonist ivuxolimab. The sequence was collected from an adult with an advanced solid tumor such as melanoma, head and neck, liver or kidney cancer. CDR3 in amino acids: CASSYRDGRGKAFF. The CDR3 region has the DNA TGTGCCAGCAGTTACAGGGACGGACGGGGAAAAGCTTTCTTT.